These 2 T cell receptor beta chains share one sample of origin, sequenced in a study of T cells after yellow fever vaccination. Each CDR3 protein is one row after TCRdb ran MiXCR on the 5' RACE reads. The top ten clones hold around 3.3% of a sample with about 260,000 distinct CDR3 sequences, approximately 5.2% of them seen once. Here the sequenced sample was CD4+ T cells sorted from PBMCs, taken on the day of the yellow fever booster vaccination. All receptors come from a man in his late teens or twenties who received the YFV17D yellow fever vaccine.

This clonotype was seen many times. The chain recombines TRBV5-1 with TRBJ2-4, with a weak D call TRBD2 (6 bases). The V gene's germline CDR1 is SGHRS and CDR2 YFSETQ. There are 14 residues in the CDR3. V lost 0 bases and J 6 bases, leaving 10 bases between the germline ends. The CDR3, as DNA: TGCGCCAGCAGCTTGGACGGGGGATTAAACATTCAGTACTTC. Protein sequence: CASSLDGGLNIQYF.

This clonotype appeared a few times. The chain links TRBV24-1 to TRBJ2-2, with TRBD1 as a possible D gene (6 bases). In germline, CDR1 is KGHDR, CDR2 SFDVKD. V lost 4 bases and J 3 bases, leaving 17 bases between the germline ends. The CDR3 runs to 17 residues. CDR3 nucleotide sequence: TGTGCCACCAGTGACCTACCGGTGACAGGCCACACCGGGGAGCTGTTTTTT. Translated: CATSDLPVTGHTGELFF.